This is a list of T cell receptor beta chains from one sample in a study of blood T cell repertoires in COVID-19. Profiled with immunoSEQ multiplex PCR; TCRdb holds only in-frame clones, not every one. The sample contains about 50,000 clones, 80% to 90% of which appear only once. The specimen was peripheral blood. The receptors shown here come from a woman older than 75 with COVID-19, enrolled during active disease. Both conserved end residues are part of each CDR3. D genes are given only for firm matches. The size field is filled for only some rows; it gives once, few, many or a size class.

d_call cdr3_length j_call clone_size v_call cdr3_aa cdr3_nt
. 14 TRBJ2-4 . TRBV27 CASSTDGLLNIQYF TGTGCCAGCAGTACAGACGGACTGTTAAACATTCAGTACTTC
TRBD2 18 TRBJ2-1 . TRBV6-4 CASIWTSGRTGSYNEQFF TGTGCCAGCATTTGGACTAGCGGGAGGACCGGCTCCTACAATGAGCAGTTCTTC
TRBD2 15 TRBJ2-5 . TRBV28 CASKMGGGVQETQYF TGTGCCAGCAAGATGGGGGGAGGGGTCCAAGAGACCCAGTACTTC
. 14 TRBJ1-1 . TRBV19 CASSIRGGDTEAFF TGTGCCAGTAGTATACGTGGAGGGGACACTGAAGCTTTCTTT
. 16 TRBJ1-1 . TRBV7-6 CASSPPLGRMNTEAFF TGTGCCAGCAGCCCTCCTTTAGGCAGGATGAACACTGAAGCTTTCTTT
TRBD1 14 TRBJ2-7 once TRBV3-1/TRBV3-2 CASSQGGQAYEQYF TGTGCCAGCAGCCAAGGGGGACAGGCTTACGAGCAGTACTTC
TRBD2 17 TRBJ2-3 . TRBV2 CASSRLAVEGSTDTQYF TGTGCCAGCAGTCGCCTAGCGGTAGAGGGGAGCACAGATACGCAGTATTTT
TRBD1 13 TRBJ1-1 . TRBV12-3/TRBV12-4 CASSGQGRTEAFF TGTGCCAGCAGCGGACAGGGACGCACTGAAGCTTTCTTT
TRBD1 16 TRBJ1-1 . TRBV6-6 CASSYGSGTVNTEAFF TGTGCCAGCAGTTACGGGTCCGGGACAGTGAACACTGAAGCTTTCTTT
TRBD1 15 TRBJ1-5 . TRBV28 CASRRDRLTNQPQHF TGTGCCAGCAGACGGGACAGGTTGACCAATCAGCCCCAGCATTTT
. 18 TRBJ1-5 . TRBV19 CASSPTFPGSGGNQPQHF TGTGCCAGTAGTCCCACCTTCCCCGGGTCGGGTGGCAATCAGCCCCAGCATTTT
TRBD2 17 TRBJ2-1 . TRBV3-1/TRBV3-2 CASSQEGGLAANNEQFF TGTGCCAGCAGCCAAGAGGGAGGACTAGCGGCCAACAATGAGCAGTTCTTC
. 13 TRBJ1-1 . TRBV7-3 CASSFTQNTEAFF TGTGCCAGCAGCTTTACACAGAACACTGAAGCTTTCTTT
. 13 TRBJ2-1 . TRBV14 CASSQGRSAAPFF TGTGCCAGCAGCCAAGGAAGGAGTGCCGCCCCGTTCTTC
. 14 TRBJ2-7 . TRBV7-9 CASSLLLADYEQYF TGTGCCAGCAGCTTATTACTAGCAGATTACGAGCAGTACTTC
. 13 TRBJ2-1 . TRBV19 CASSIDTYNEQFF TGTGCCAGTAGTATTGACACCTACAATGAGCAGTTCTTC
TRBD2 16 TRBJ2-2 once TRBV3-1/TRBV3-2 CASSGRGAQRGGELFF TGTGCCAGCAGCGGGAGGGGAGCTCAGCGGGGCGGGGAGCTGTTTTTT
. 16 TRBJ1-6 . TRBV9 CASSPSRSSYNSPLHF TGTGCCAGCAGCCCCAGCCGGAGCTCCTATAATTCACCCCTCCACTTT
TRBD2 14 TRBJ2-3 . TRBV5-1 CASSLLAGPDTQYF TGCGCCAGCAGCTTATTAGCGGGTCCAGATACGCAGTATTTT
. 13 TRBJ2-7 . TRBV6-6 CASTPPNGYEQYF TGTGCCAGCACCCCCCCTAACGGCTACGAGCAGTACTTC
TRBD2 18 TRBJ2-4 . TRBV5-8 CASSLTVTSGGAKNIQYF TGTGCCAGCAGCTTGACAGTCACTAGCGGGGGGGCCAAAAACATTCAGTACTTC
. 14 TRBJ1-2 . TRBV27 CASSSQQGWKGYTF TGTGCCAGCAGTTCTCAACAGGGTTGGAAGGGCTACACCTTC
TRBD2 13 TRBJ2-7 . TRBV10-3 CAIGLAGAYEQYF TGTGCCATCGGACTAGCGGGAGCCTACGAGCAGTACTTC
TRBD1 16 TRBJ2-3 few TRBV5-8 CASSLARGQVGDTQYF TGTGCCAGCAGCTTGGCTAGGGGACAGGTGGGCGATACGCAGTATTTT
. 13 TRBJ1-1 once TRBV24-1 CATSDSSSTEAFF TGTGCCACCAGTGATTCCTCCAGCACTGAAGCTTTCTTT
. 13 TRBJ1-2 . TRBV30 CAWSLEGTYGYTF TGTGCCTGGAGCTTGGAGGGCACCTATGGCTACACCTTC
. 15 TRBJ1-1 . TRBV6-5 CASSYPREGNTEAFF TGTGCCAGCAGTTACCCAAGGGAGGGGAACACTGAAGCTTTCTTT
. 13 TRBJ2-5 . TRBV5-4 CASSLFLGETQYF TGTGCCAGCAGCTTGTTCCTCGGGGAGACCCAGTACTTC
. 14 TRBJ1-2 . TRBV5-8 CASSLRATIGGYTF TGTGCCAGCAGCCTACGAGCAACTATCGGGGGCTACACCTTC
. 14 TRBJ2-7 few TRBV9 CASSVAGRDYEQYF TGTGCCAGCAGCGTAGCAGGCAGGGACTACGAGCAGTACTTC
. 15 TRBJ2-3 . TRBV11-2 CASSATATLADTQYF TGTGCCAGCAGCGCGACAGCGACCCTAGCAGATACGCAGTATTTT